This TCR beta chain was retrieved from a study of T-cell reconstitution after alpha-beta-depleted transplantation in children. The V and J ends lost 6 bases and 3 bases respectively, with 18 bases between them. CDR3 size: 15 residues. Construction of the TCRbeta library involved unique molecular identifiers. TCRdb itself ran the PCR reads through MiXCR, one entry per CDR3 protein. The repertoire holds a few hundred thousand distinct CDR3 sequences, with approximately 20% as singletons. This clonotype was seen a handful of times. The specimen was PBMCs from the stem cell graft donor, collected from the stem cell graft. This TCR came from a human donor who donated a stem cell graft to a child with acute lymphoblastic leukemia. The chain has TRBV12-3 or TRBV12-4 and TRBJ2-7; D possibly corresponds to TRBD2 (5 bases). The CDR3 DNA reads as TGTGCCAGCAGCACCCGAGAGGGAATAAACTACGAGCAGTACTTC. It encodes CASSTREGINYEQYF.